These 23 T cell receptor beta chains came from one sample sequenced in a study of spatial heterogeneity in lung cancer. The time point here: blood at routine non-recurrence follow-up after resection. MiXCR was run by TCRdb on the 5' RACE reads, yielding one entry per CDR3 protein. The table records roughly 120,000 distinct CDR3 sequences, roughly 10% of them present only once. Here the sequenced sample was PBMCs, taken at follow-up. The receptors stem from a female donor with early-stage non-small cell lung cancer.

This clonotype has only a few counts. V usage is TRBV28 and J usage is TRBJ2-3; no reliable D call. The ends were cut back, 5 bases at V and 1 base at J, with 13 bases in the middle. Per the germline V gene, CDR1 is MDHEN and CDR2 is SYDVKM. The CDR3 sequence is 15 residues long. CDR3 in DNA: TGTGCCAGCAGTAGGGTAGTGGACCGCACAGATACGCAGTATTTT. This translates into CASSRVVDRTDTQYF.

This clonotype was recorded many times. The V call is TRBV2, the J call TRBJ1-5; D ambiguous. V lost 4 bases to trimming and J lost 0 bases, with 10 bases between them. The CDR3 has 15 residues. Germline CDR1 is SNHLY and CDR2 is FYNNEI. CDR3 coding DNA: TGTGCCAGCAGTGCGGAATTTTATAGCAATCAGCCCCAGCATTTT. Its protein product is CASSAEFYSNQPQHF.

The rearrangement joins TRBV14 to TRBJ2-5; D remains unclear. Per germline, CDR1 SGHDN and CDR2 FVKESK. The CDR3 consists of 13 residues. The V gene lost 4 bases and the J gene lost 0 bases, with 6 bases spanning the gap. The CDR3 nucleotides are TGTGCCAGCAGCCCTTTGAACCAAGAGACCCAGTACTTC. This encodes CASSPLNQETQYF.

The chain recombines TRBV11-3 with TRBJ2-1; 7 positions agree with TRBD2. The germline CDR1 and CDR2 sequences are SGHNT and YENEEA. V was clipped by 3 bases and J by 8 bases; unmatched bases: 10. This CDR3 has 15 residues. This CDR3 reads CASSFGGGPRDEQFF. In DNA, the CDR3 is TGTGCCAGCAGCTTCGGGGGAGGGCCCCGGGATGAGCAGTTCTTC.

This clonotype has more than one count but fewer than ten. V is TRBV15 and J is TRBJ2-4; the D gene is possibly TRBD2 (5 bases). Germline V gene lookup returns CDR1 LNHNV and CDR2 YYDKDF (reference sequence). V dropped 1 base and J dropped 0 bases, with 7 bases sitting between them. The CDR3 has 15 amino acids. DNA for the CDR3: TGTGCCACCAGCAGAGCGGACTTAGCCAAAAACATTCAGTACTTC. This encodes CATSRADLAKNIQYF.

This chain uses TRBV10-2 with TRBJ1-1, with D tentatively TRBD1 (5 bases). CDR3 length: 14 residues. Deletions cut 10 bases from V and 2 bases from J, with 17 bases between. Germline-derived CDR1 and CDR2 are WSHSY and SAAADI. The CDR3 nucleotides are TGCGCCACCCTGGGGCAGACCTCTAACACTGAAGCTTTCTTT. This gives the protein CATLGQTSNTEAFF.

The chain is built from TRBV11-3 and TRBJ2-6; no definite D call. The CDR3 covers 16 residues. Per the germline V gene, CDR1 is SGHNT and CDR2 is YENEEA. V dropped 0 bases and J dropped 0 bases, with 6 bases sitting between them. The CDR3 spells CASSLDQTSGANVLTF. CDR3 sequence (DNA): TGTGCCAGCAGCTTAGATCAGACCTCTGGGGCCAACGTCCTGACTTTC.

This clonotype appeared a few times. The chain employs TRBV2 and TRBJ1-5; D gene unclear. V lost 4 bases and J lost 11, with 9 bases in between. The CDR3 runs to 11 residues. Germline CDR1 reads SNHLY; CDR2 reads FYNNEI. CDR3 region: CASSGGLTQHF. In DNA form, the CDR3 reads TGTGCCAGCAGTGGGGGATTGACCCAGCATTTT.

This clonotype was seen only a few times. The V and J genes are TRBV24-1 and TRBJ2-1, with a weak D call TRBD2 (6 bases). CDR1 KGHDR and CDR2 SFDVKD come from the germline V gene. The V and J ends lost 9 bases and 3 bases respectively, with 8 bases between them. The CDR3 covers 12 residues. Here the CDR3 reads CATASDYNEQFF. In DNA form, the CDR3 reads TGTGCCACCGCTAGCGACTACAATGAGCAGTTCTTC.

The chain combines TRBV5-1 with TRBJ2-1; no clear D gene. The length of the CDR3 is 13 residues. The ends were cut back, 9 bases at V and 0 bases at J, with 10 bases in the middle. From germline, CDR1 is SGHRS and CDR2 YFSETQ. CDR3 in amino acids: CATRDTSYNEQFF. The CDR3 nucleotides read TGCGCCACCAGAGACACCTCCTACAATGAGCAGTTCTTC.

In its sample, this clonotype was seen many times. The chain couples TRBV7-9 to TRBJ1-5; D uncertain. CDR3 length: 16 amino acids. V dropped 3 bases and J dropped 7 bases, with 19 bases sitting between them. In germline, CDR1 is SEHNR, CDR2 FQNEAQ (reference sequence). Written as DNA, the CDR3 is TGTGCCAGCAGCTTTCGGACGGGCCCGAAAAGGCAGCCCCAGCATTTT. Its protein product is CASSFRTGPKRQPQHF.

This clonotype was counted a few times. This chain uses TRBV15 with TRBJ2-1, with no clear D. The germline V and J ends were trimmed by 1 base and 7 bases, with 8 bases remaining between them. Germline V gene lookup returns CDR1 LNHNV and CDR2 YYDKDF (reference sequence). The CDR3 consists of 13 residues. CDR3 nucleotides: TGTGCCACCAGCAGAGGCAGCAAGAATGAGCAGTTCTTC. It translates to CATSRGSKNEQFF. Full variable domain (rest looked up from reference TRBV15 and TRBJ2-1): DAMVIQNPRYQVTQFGKPVTLSCSQTLNHNVMYWYQQKSSQAPKLLFHYYDKDFNNEADTPDNFQSRRPNTSFCFLDIRSPGLGDTAMYLCATSRGSKNEQFFGPGTRLTVL.

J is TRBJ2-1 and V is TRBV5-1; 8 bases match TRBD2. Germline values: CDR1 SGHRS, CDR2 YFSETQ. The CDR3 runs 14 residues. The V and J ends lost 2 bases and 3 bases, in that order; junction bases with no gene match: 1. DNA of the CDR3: TGCGCCAGCAGCTTTACTAGCGGCTACAATGAGCAGTTCTTC. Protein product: CASSFTSGYNEQFF.

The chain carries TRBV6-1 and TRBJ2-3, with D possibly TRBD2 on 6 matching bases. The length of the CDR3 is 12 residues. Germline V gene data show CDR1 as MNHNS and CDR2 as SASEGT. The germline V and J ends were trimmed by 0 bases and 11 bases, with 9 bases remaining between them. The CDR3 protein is CASSEAWGEQYF. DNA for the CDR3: TGTGCCAGCAGTGAAGCGTGGGGGGAGCAGTATTTT.

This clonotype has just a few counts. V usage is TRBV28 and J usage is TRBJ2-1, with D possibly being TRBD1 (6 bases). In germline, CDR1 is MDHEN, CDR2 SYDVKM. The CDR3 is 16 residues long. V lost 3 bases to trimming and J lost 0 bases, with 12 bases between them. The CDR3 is CASSFTGMSSYNEQFF. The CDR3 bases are TGTGCCAGCAGTTTTACAGGGATGAGCTCCTACAATGAGCAGTTCTTC.

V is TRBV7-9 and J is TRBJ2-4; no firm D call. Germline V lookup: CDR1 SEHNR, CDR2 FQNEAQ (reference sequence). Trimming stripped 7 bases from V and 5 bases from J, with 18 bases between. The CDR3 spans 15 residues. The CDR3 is CASNSARLLQNIQYF. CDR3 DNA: TGTGCCAGCAACTCCGCCAGGTTACTCCAAAACATTCAGTACTTC.

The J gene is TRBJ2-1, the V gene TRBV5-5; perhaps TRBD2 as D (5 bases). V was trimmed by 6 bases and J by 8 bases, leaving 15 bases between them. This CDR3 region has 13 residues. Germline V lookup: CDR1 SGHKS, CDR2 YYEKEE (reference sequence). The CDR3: CASTPTRGYEQFF. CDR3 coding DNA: TGTGCCAGCACCCCGACTCGCGGGTATGAGCAGTTCTTC. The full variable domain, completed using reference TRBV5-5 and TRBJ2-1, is DAGVTQSPTHLIKTRGQQVTLRCSPISGHKSVSWYQQVLGQGPQFIFQYYEKEERGRGNFPDRFSARQFPNYSSELNVNALLLGDSALYLCASTPTRGYEQFFGPGTRLTVL.

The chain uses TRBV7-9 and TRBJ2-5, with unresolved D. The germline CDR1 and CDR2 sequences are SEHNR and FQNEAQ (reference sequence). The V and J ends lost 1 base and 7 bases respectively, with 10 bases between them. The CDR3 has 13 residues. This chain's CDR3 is CASSLDSRVTQYF. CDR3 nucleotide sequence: TGTGCCAGCAGCTTAGATTCCCGCGTGACCCAGTACTTC.

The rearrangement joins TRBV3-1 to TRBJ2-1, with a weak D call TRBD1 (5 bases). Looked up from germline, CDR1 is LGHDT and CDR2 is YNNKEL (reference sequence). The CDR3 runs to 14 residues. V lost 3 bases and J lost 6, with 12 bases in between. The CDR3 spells CASSQRGQSNEQFF. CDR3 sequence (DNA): TGTGCCAGCAGCCAGCGAGGACAAAGCAATGAGCAGTTCTTC.

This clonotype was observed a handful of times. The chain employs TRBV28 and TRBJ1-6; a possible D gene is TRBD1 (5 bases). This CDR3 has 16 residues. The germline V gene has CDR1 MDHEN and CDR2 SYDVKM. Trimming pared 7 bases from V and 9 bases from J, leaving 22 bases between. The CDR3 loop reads CASTQPGTGRISPLHF. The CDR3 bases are TGTGCCAGCACCCAACCAGGGACGGGACGTATTTCACCCCTCCACTTT.

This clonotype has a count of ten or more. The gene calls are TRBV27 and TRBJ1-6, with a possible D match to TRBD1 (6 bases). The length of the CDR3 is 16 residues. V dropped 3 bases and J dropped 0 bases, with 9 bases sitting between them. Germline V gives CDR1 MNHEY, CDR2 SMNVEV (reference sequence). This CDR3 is CASSLTGVSYNSPLHF. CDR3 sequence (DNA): TGTGCCAGCAGTTTGACAGGAGTCTCCTATAATTCACCCCTCCACTTT.

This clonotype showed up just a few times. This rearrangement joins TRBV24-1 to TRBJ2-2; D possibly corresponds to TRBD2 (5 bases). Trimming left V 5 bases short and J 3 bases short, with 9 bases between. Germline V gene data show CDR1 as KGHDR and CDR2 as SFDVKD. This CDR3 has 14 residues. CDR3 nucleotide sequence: TGTGCCACCAGTGTCGGGGTCGACACCGGGGAGCTGTTTTTT. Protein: CATSVGVDTGELFF.

CDR3 nucleotide sequence: TGTGCCAGCAGCTCCGGACGGGACCGAGAAGGGTTCTTC. It codes for CASSSGRDREGFF. The V call is TRBV7-9, the J call TRBJ2-1, with D possibly being TRBD1 or TRBD2 (5 bases each). This CDR3 is 13 amino acids long. In germline, CDR1 is SEHNR, CDR2 FQNEAQ (reference sequence). V was trimmed by 4 bases and J by 15 bases, leaving 19 bases between them.